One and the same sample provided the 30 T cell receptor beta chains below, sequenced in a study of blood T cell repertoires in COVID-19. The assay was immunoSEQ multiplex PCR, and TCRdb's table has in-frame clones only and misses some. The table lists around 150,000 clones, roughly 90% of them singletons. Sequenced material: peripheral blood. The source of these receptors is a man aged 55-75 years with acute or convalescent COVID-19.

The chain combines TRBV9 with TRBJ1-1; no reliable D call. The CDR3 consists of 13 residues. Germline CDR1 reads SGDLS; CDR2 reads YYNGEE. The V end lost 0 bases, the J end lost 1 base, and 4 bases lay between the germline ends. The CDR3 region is CASSVAGNTEAFF. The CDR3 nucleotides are TGTGCCAGCAGCGTAGCCGGGAACACTGAAGCTTTCTTT.

Here the CDR3 reads CASSLGRVLVDEQFF. In nucleotides, the CDR3 is TGTGCCAGCAGCTTAGGCAGGGTGTTGGTCGATGAGCAGTTCTTC. This rearrangement joins TRBV7-9 to TRBJ2-1; D is perhaps TRBD1 (5 bases). This CDR3 contains 15 residues. Per germline, CDR1 SEHNR and CDR2 FQNEAQ (reference sequence). V was clipped by 1 base and J by 8 bases, with 15 bases between them. The variable domain in full, with the rest retrieved from reference TRBV7-9 and TRBJ2-1, is DTGVSQNPRHKITKRGQNVTFRCDPISEHNRLYWYRQTLGQGPEFLTYFQNEAQLEKSRLLSDRFSAERPKGSFSTLEIQRTEQGDSAMYLCASSLGRVLVDEQFFGPGTRLTVL.

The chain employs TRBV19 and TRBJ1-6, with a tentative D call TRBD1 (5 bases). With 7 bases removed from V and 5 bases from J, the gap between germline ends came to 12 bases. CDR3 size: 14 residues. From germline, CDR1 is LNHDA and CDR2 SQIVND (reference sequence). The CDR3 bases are TGTGCCAGTATGGCGGGGCAGAATAATTCACCCCTCCACTTT. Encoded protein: CASMAGQNNSPLHF.

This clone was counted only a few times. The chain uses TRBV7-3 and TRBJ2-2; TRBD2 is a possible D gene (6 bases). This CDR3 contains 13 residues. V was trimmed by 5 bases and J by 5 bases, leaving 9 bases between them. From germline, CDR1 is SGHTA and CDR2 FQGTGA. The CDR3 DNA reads TGTGCCAGCAGCCCCGCGGGGACCGGGGAGCTGTTTTTT. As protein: CASSPAGTGELFF.

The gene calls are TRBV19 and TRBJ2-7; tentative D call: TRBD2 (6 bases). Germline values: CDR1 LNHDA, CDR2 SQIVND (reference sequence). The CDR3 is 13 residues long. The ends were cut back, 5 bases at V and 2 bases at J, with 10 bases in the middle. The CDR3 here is CASSAGTPYEQYF. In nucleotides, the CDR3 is TGTGCCAGTAGTGCGGGGACCCCCTACGAGCAGTACTTC. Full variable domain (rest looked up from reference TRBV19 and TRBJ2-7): DGGITQSPKYLFRKEGQNVTLSCEQNLNHDAMYWYRQDPGQGLRLIYYSQIVNDFQKGDIAEGYSVSREKKESFPLTVTSAQKNPTAFYLCASSAGTPYEQYFGPGTRLTVT.

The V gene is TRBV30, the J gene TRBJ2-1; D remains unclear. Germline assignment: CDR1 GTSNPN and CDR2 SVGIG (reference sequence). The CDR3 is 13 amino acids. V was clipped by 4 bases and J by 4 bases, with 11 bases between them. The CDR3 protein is CAWTGLLYNEQFF. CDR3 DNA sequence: TGTGCCTGGACAGGCCTTTTATACAATGAGCAGTTCTTC.

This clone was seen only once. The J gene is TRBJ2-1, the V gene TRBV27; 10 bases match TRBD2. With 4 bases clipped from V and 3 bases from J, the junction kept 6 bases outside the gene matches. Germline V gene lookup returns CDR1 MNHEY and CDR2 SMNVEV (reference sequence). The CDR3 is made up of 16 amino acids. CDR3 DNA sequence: TGTGCCAGCAGTTGGGCTAGCGGGGGATTCTACAATGAGCAGTTCTTC. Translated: CASSWASGGFYNEQFF.

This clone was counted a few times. CDR3 sequence reads: CASSQNNYGYTF. In DNA form, the CDR3 reads TGCGCCAGCAGTCAGAATAACTATGGCTACACCTTC. The V call is TRBV5-1, the J call TRBJ1-2; D call uncertain. The germline V gene has CDR1 SGHRS and CDR2 YFSETQ. The V gene lost 5 bases and the J gene lost 1 base, with 6 bases spanning the gap. The CDR3 loop spans 12 amino acids.

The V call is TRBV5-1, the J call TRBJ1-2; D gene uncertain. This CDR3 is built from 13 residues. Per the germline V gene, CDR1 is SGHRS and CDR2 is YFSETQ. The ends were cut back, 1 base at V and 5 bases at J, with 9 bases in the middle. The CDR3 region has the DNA TGCGCCAGCAGCTTGCAAGGAGAGTATGGCTACACCTTC. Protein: CASSLQGEYGYTF. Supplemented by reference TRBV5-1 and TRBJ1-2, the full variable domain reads KAGVTQTPRYLIKTRGQQVTLSCSPISGHRSVSWYQQTPGQGLQFLFEYFSETQRNKGNFPGRFSGRQFSNSRSEMNVSTLELGDSALYLCASSLQGEYGYTFGSGTRLTVV.

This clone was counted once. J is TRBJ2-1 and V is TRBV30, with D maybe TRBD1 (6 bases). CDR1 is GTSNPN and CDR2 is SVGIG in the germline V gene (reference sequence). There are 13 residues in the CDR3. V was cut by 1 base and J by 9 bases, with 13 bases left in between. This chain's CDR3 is CAWSAKQGGEQFF. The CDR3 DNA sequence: TGTGCCTGGAGTGCGAAACAGGGTGGTGAGCAGTTCTTC.

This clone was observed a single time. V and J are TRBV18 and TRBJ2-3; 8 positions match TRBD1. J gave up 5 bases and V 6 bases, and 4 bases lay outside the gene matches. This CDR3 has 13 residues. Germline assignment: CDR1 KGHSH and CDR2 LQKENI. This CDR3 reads CASSQGAQDTQYF. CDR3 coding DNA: TGTGCCAGCTCGCAGGGGGCCCAAGATACGCAGTATTTT.

The CDR3 bases are TGTGCCACCAGCAGGAGAGGAAACACAGATACGCAGTATTTT. This sequence encodes CATSRRGNTDTQYF. The rearrangement uses TRBV15 and TRBJ2-3; no definite D call. V lost 3 bases to trimming and J lost 2 bases, with 9 bases between them. The germline V gene encodes CDR1 LNHNV and CDR2 YYDKDF (reference sequence). CDR3 length: 14 residues.

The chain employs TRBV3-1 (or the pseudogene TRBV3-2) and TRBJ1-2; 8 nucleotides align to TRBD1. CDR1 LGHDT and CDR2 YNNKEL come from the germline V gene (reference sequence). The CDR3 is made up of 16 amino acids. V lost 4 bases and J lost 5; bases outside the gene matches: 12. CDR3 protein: CASSLDRTGREYGYTF. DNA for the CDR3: TGTGCCAGCAGCCTAGACAGGACAGGGCGGGAGTATGGCTACACCTTC.

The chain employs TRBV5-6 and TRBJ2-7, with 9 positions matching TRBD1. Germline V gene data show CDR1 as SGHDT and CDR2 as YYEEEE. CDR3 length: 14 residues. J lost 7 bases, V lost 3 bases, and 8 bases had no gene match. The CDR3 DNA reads TGTGCCAGCAGCTCCGGGACAGGGATGCGAGAGCAGTACTTC. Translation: CASSSGTGMREQYF.

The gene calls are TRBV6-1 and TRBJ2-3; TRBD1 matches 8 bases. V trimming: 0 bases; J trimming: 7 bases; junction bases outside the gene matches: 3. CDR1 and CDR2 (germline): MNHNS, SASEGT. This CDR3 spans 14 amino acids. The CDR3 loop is CASSEAPGGNTQYF. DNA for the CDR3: TGTGCCAGCAGTGAAGCCCCAGGGGGCAATACGCAGTATTTT.

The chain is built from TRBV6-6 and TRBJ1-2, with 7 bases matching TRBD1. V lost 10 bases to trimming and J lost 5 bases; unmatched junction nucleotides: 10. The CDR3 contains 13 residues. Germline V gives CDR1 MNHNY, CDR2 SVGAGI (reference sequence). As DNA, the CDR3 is TGTGCCACCGGGGACAGCAAGAGTTATGGCTACACCTTC. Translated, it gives CATGDSKSYGYTF.

Written as DNA, the CDR3 is TGTGCCAGCAGCCGATATAGCGGGGGGCCCTCCTACGAGCAGTACTTC. Residues: CASSRYSGGPSYEQYF. The chain links TRBV11-2 to TRBJ2-7, with 10 bases identical to TRBD2. Germline trimming cut 5 bases from V and 0 bases from J; bases unmatched to any gene: 7. CDR1 SGHAT and CDR2 FQNNGV come from the germline V gene. The CDR3 loop spans 16 amino acids.

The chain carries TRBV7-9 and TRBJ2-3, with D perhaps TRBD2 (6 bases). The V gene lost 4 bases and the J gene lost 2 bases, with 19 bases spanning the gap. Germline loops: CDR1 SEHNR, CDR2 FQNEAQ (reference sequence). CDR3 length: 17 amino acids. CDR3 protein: CASSSTGIGGNTDTQYF. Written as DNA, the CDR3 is TGTGCCAGCAGCTCGACGGGGATCGGGGGAAACACAGATACGCAGTATTTT.

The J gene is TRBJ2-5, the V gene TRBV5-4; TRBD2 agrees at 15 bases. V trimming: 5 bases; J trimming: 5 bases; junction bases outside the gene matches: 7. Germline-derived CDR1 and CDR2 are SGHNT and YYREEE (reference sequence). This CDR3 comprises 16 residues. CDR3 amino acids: CASSKGLAGGRETQYF. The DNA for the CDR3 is TGTGCCAGCAGTAAGGGACTAGCGGGGGGCCGGGAGACCCAGTACTTC.

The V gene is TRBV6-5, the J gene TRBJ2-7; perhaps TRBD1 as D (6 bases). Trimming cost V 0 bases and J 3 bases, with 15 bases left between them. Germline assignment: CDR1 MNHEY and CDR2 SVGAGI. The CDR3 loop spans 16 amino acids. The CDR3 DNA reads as TGTGCCAGCAGTTACTCGTACCCTACAGGGCTCTACGAGCAGTACTTC. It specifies CASSYSYPTGLYEQYF.

In nucleotides, the CDR3 is TGTGCCTGGAGTAGGACAGGGTCCAGCGAGCAGTTCTTC. Residues: CAWSRTGSSEQFF. This sequence joins TRBV30 and TRBJ2-1; 8 positions agree with TRBD1. The length of the CDR3 is 13 residues. Germline V gene data show CDR1 as GTSNPN and CDR2 as SVGIG (reference sequence). Trimming cost V 2 bases and J 10 bases; bases outside gene matches: 7.

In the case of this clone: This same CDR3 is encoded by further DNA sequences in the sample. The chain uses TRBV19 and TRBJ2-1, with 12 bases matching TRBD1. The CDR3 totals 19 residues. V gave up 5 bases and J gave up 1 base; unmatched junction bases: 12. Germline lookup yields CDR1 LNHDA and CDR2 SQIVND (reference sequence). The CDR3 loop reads CASSPRGQGAIRSYNEQFF. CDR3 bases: TGTGCCAGTAGTCCGAGGGGACAGGGGGCTATAAGGTCCTACAATGAGCAGTTCTTC.

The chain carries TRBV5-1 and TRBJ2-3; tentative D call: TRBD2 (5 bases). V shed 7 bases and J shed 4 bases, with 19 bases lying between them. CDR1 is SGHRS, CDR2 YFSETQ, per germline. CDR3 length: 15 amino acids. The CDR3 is CASAPGSLWADTQYF. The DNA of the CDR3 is TGCGCCAGCGCTCCGGGGTCCCTCTGGGCAGATACGCAGTATTTT.

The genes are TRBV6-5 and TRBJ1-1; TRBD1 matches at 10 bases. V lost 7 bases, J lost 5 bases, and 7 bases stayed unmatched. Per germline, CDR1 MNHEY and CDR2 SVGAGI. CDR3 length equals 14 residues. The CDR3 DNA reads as TGTGCCAGCAACCGACAGGGGGCGAATACTGAAGCTTTCTTT. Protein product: CASNRQGANTEAFF.

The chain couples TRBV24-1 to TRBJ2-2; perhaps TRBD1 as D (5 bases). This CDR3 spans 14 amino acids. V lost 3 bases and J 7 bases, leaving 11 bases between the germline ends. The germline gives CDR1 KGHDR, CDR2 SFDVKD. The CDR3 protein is CATSDPGHYGELFF. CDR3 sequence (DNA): TGTGCCACCAGTGATCCTGGACATTACGGGGAGCTGTTTTTT.

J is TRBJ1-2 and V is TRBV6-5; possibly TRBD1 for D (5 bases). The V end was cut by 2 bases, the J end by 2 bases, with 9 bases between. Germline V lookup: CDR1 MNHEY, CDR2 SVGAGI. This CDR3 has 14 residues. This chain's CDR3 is CASSYGAGNYGYTF. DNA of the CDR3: TGTGCCAGCAGTTACGGAGCAGGGAACTATGGCTACACCTTC.

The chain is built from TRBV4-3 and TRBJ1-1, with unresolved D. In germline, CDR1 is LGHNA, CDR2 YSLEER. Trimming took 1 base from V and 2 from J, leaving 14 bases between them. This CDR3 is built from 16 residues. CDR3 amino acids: CASSQGSFSPNTEAFF. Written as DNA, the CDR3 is TGCGCCAGCAGCCAAGGGAGTTTCAGCCCTAACACTGAAGCTTTCTTT.

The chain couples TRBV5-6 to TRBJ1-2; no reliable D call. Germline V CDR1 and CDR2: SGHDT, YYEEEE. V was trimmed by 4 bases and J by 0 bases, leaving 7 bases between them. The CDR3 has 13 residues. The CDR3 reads CASSLQPNYGYTF. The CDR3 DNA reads TGTGCCAGCAGCCTACAGCCTAACTATGGCTACACCTTC.

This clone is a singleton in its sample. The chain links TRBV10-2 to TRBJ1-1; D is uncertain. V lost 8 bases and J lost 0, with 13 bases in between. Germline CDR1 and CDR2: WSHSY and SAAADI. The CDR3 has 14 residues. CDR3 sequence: CASSPPSMNTEAFF. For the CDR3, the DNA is TGCGCCAGCTCGCCCCCATCTATGAACACTGAAGCTTTCTTT.

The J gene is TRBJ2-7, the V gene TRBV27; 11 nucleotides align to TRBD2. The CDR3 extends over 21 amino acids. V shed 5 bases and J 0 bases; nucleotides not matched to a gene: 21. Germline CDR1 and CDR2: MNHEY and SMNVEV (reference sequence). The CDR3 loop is CASSPRAEGKLAGARSYEQYF. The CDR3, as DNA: TGTGCCAGCAGTCCCAGGGCGGAGGGTAAACTAGCGGGGGCACGCTCCTACGAGCAGTACTTC.